This T cell receptor beta chain was captured in a study of blood T cell repertoires in COVID-19. Study as a whole: T cells, B-cell-depleted T cells, or PBMCs supplied cDNA or gDNA.

There are 17 residues in the CDR3. Losses at the gene ends were 0 bases for V and 3 bases for J; bases not matched to a gene: 9. Germline V gene sequence: CDR1 LNHNV, CDR2 YYDKDF (reference sequence). Here immunoSEQ multiplex PCR was the method, and the copy in TCRdb shows in-frame clones only, minus some. The sample lists about 230,000 clones, 70% to 90% occurring once. The sequenced sample was peripheral blood. The chain employs TRBV15 and TRBJ2-5; 8 bases map to TRBD1. The TCR comes from a man in his forties or fifties with COVID-19, enrolled during active disease. CDR3 protein: CATSRDIGAGGEETQYF. For the CDR3, the DNA is TGTGCCACCAGCAGAGACATCGGGGCAGGGGGCGAAGAGACCCAGTACTTC. Drawing the rest from reference TRBV15 and TRBJ2-5, the complete variable domain is DAMVIQNPRYQVTQFGKPVTLSCSQTLNHNVMYWYQQKSSQAPKLLFHYYDKDFNNEADTPDNFQSRRPNTSFCFLDIRSPGLGDTAMYLCATSRDIGAGGEETQYFGPGTRLLVL.